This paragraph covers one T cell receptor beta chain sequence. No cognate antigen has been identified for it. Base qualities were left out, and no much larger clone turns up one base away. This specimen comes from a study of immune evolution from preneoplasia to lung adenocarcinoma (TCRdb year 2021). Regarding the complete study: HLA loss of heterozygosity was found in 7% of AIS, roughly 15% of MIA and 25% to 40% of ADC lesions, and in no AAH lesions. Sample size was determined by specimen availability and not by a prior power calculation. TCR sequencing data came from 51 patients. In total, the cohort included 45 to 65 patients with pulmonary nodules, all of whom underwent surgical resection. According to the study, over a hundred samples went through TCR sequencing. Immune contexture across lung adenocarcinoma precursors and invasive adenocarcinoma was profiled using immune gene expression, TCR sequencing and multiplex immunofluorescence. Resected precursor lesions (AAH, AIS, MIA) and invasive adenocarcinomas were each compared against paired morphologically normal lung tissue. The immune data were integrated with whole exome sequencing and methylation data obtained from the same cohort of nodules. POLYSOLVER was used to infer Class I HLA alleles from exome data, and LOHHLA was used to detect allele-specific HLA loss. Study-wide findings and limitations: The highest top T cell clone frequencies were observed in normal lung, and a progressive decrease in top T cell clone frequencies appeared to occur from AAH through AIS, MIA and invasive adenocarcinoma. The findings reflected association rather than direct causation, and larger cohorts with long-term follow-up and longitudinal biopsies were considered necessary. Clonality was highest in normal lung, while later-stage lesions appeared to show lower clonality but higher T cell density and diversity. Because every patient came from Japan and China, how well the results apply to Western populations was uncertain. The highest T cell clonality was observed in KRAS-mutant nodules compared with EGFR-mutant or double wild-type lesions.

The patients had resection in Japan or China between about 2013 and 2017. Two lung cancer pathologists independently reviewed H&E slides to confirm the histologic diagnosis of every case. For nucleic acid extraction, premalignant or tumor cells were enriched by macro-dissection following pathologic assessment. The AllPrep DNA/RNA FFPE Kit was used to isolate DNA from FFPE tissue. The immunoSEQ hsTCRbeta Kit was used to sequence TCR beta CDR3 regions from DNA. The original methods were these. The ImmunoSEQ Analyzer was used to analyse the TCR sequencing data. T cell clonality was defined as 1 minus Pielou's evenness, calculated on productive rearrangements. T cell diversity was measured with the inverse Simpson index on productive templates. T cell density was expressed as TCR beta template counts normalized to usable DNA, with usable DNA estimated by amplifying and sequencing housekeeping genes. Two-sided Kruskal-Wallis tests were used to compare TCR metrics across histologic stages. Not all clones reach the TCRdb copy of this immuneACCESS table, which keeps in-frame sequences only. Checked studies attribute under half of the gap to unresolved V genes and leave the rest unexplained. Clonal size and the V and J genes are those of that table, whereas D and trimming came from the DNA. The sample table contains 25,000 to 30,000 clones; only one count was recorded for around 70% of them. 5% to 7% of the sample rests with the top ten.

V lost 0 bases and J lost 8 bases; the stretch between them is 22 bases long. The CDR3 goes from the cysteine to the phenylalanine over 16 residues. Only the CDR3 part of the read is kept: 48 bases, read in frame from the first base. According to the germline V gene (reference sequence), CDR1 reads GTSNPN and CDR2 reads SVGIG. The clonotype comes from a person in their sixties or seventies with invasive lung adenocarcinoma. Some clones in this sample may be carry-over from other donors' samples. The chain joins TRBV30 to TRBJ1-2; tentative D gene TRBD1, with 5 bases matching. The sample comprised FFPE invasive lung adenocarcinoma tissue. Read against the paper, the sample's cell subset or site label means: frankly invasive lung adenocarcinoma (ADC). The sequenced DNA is TGTGCCTGGAGTGTACGTCAGGGAGTCTTAGTAAGCGGCTACACCTTC. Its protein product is CAWSVRQGVLVSGYTF.